This entry lists 22 T cell receptor beta chains sequenced from one sample in a study of T cell responses to AZD1222 COVID-19 vaccine. Only in-frame clones appear in the TCRdb table, and some are missing; sequencing was by immunoSEQ multiplex PCR. The data contain over 110,000 clones, roughly 90% of them singletons. This sample comprised peripheral blood, obtained on day 0 of AZD1222 vaccination. The receptors come from an adult in good health.

The DNA for the CDR3 is TGTGCCAGCAGTTTCAGACAGGGGGCACACGAGCAGTACTTC. This codes for CASSFRQGAHEQYF. The chain links TRBV27 to TRBJ2-7, with 10 bases lining up with TRBD1. This CDR3 has 14 amino acids. The germline CDR1 and CDR2 sequences are MNHEY and SMNVEV (reference sequence). After removal of 3 bases from V and 5 bases from J, the junction contained 4 bases not matched to a gene.

The chain links TRBV3-1 (or the pseudogene TRBV3-2) to TRBJ2-1, with 8 positions matching TRBD2. V dropped 4 bases and J dropped 0; count of bases not matched to a gene: 8. This CDR3 has 17 amino acids. Germline values: CDR1 LGHDT, CDR2 YNNKEL (reference sequence). The CDR3 is CASSRSASGSSYNEQFF. In nucleotides, the CDR3 is TGTGCCAGCAGCCGGTCCGCAAGCGGGAGCTCCTACAATGAGCAGTTCTTC.

V is TRBV11-2 and J is TRBJ2-1, with unresolved D. The CDR3 length is 14 residues. Germline CDR1 and CDR2: SGHAT and FQNNGV. Trimming stripped 0 bases from V and 2 bases from J, with 5 bases between. CDR3 sequence: CASSLERTYNEQFF. In DNA form, the CDR3 reads TGTGCCAGCAGCTTAGAGCGGACCTACAATGAGCAGTTCTTC.

The rearrangement uses TRBV29-1 and TRBJ2-7, with unresolved D. Germline-derived CDR1 and CDR2 are SQVTM and ANQGSEA. The length of the CDR3 is 12 residues. Trimming stripped 4 bases from V and 0 bases from J, with 7 bases between. CDR3 DNA sequence: TGCAGCGTTGGTCTCAGCTCCTACGAGCAGTACTTC. It codes for CSVGLSSYEQYF.

The rearrangement links TRBV19 to TRBJ1-1; D remains unclear. The CDR3 sequence is 16 residues long. Germline V gives CDR1 LNHDA, CDR2 SQIVND (reference sequence). V was pared by 0 bases and J by 3 bases, with 14 bases between. CDR3: CASSIDQRGPHTEAFF. The CDR3 nucleotides read TGTGCCAGTAGTATAGATCAAAGAGGGCCCCACACTGAAGCTTTCTTT.

The chain recombines TRBV20-1 with TRBJ2-2, with D tentatively TRBD2 (6 bases). The CDR3 spans 15 residues. Germline lookup yields CDR1 DFQATT and CDR2 SNEGSKA (reference sequence). Trimming removed 3 bases from V and 3 bases from J, with 14 bases in between. CDR3 in DNA: TGCAGTGCTAGTTTATCGGGAGTGCACACCGGGGAGCTGTTTTTT. Amino acids: CSASLSGVHTGELFF.

The chain carries TRBV4-1 and TRBJ1-5, with D possibly matching TRBD1 (5 bases). With 1 base removed from V and 2 bases from J, the gap between germline ends came to 9 bases. Germline lookup yields CDR1 MGHRA and CDR2 YSYEKL. This CDR3 is built from 15 residues. The CDR3 DNA is TGCGCCAGCAGCCAAGGAATACAGGGCAATCAGCCCCAGCATTTT. Amino acid sequence: CASSQGIQGNQPQHF.

The chain has TRBV30 and TRBJ2-2; D ambiguous. V lost 0 bases, J lost 6 bases, and 11 bases lay in between. From germline, CDR1 is GTSNPN and CDR2 SVGIG (reference sequence). The CDR3 contains 14 residues. The CDR3 sequence is CAWSVVGSAGELFF. CDR3 bases: TGTGCCTGGAGTGTAGTAGGGTCGGCCGGGGAGCTGTTTTTT. Supplemented by reference TRBV30 and TRBJ2-2, the full variable domain reads SQTIHQWPATLVQPVGSPLSLECTVEGTSNPNLYWYRQAAGRGLQLLFYSVGIGQISSEVPQNLSASRPQDRQFILSSKKLLLSDSGFYLCAWSVVGSAGELFFGEGSRLTVL.

This clone was recorded once. V and J are TRBV5-4 and TRBJ2-1; 8 nucleotides match TRBD1. Losses at the gene ends were 4 bases for V and 5 bases for J; bases not matched to a gene: 8. The V gene's germline CDR1 is SGHNT and CDR2 YYREEE (reference sequence). This CDR3 region has 15 residues. CDR3 sequence (DNA): TGTGCCAGCAGCCGACAGGGGATGTTGGACAATGAGCAGTTCTTC. It translates to CASSRQGMLDNEQFF.

The chain links TRBV6-5 to TRBJ2-7; D perhaps matches TRBD1 (6 bases). This CDR3 has 16 residues. Trimming pared 0 bases from V and 4 bases from J, leaving 16 bases between. CDR1 and CDR2 (germline): MNHEY, SVGAGI. CDR3 in DNA: TGTGCCAGCAGTTACTCTGTTGGGGGCGCAGGGTACGAGCAGTACTTC. Translating it yields CASSYSVGGAGYEQYF.

V and J are TRBV5-1 and TRBJ2-1; 8 positions match TRBD2. Per germline, CDR1 SGHRS and CDR2 YFSETQ. The CDR3 consists of 14 residues. V lost 4 bases, J lost 8 bases, and 8 bases stayed unmatched. The CDR3 reads CASSEATSAHEQFF. DNA of the CDR3: TGCGCCAGCAGCGAGGCGACTAGCGCCCATGAGCAGTTCTTC.

The chain joins TRBV4-3 to TRBJ2-1, with D possibly TRBD1 on 6 matching bases. The germline V gene encodes CDR1 LGHNA and CDR2 YSLEER. V lost 0 bases and J 8 bases, leaving 14 bases between the germline ends. CDR3 size: 15 residues. As DNA, the CDR3 is TGCGCCAGCAGCCAAGAACAGGGTGAATACGATGAGCAGTTCTTC. This translates into CASSQEQGEYDEQFF.

The V and J genes are TRBV5-6 and TRBJ2-7; 10 bases map to TRBD1. Germline V CDR1 and CDR2: SGHDT, YYEEEE. The ends lost 3 bases at V and 0 bases at J; junction bases unmatched: 6. This CDR3 comprises 16 residues. The CDR3 is CASSSPGQGSSYEQYF. DNA for the CDR3: TGTGCCAGCAGCTCCCCGGGACAGGGGAGCTCCTACGAGCAGTACTTC.

J is TRBJ1-5 and V is TRBV19; 8 bases agree with TRBD1. After removal of 3 bases from V and 9 bases from J, the junction contained 4 bases not matched to a gene. This CDR3 is built from 13 residues. Germline CDR1 LNHDA, CDR2 SQIVND (reference sequence). The DNA of the CDR3 is TGTGCCAGTAGTATGGACAGGGCACCGCCCCAGCATTTT. This sequence encodes CASSMDRAPPQHF.

The sample holds one count of this clone. This chain joins TRBV5-4 and TRBJ1-5, with TRBD1 matching over 8 bases. This CDR3 is 14 amino acids long. The V gene end was trimmed by 2 bases and the J gene end by 5 bases; junction bases not matched to a gene: 3. Germline V CDR1 and CDR2: SGHNT, YYREEE (reference sequence). CDR3 sequence (DNA): TGTGCCAGCAGCTTACAGGGGGTAGATCAGCCCCAGCATTTT. Residues: CASSLQGVDQPQHF.

The chain recombines TRBV10-1 with TRBJ1-1, with D perhaps matching TRBD1 (5 bases). CDR1 WNHNN and CDR2 SYGVQD come from the germline V gene (reference sequence). The CDR3 spans 13 residues. V was shortened by 8 bases and J by 6 bases, with 16 bases between the two germline ends. The CDR3 reads CASRSGREAEAFF. The CDR3 nucleotides read TGCGCCAGCCGTTCGGGCAGGGAAGCTGAAGCTTTCTTT.

This clone appeared once. This chain uses TRBV7-9 with TRBJ2-5; possibly TRBD1 or TRBD2 for D (6 bases each). The germline CDR1 and CDR2 sequences are SEHNR and FQNEAQ (reference sequence). The CDR3 is made up of 14 amino acids. V lost 1 base and J 7 bases, leaving 13 bases between the germline ends. The CDR3 loop reads CASSLEGGGATQYF. In DNA, the CDR3 is TGTGCCAGCAGCTTAGAGGGGGGTGGCGCGACCCAGTACTTC.

This chain connects TRBV29-1 to TRBJ1-2; no reliable D call. This CDR3 region has 15 residues. In germline, CDR1 is SQVTM, CDR2 ANQGSEA. V dropped 2 bases and J dropped 7 bases, with 20 bases sitting between them. In nucleotides, the CDR3 is TGCAGCGTTGAAAGTAAGGTCCGCAGTTGGGGTGGCTACACCTTC. It yields the protein CSVESKVRSWGGYTF.

This clone was recorded only once. The chain is built from TRBV3-1 (or the pseudogene TRBV3-2) and TRBJ1-1; 8 bases map to TRBD1. The CDR3 is made up of 14 amino acids. From germline, CDR1 is LGHDT and CDR2 YNNKEL (reference sequence). Germline trimming cut 1 base from V and 9 bases from J; bases unmatched to any gene: 7. CDR3 nucleotide sequence: TGTGCCAGCAGCCAAGGAACCTCAGGGGGCCAAGCTTTCTTT. It is translated as CASSQGTSGGQAFF.

The chain joins TRBV6-5 to TRBJ1-1, with 11 bases fitting TRBD1. From germline, CDR1 is MNHEY and CDR2 SVGAGI. The trim removed 6 bases at V and 2 bases at J, leaving 2 bases unmatched. CDR3 size: 14 residues. CDR3 in amino acids: CASSRTGGNTEAFF. In nucleotides, the CDR3 is TGTGCCAGCAGCCGGACAGGGGGCAACACTGAAGCTTTCTTT.

The chain couples TRBV5-4 to TRBJ1-3; 8 bases align to TRBD1. Looked up from germline, CDR1 is SGHNT and CDR2 is YYREEE (reference sequence). There are 14 residues in the CDR3. J was trimmed by 2 bases and V by 3 bases; bases with no gene match: 1. CDR3 in amino acids: CASSWGQAGNTIYF. CDR3 coding DNA: TGTGCCAGCAGCTGGGGACAGGCTGGAAACACCATATATTTT.

V usage is TRBV30 and J usage is TRBJ1-5; 8 bases fit TRBD1. The CDR3 is 15 residues long. Germline V gives CDR1 GTSNPN, CDR2 SVGIG (reference sequence). Trimming removed 1 base from V and 3 bases from J; junction bases left unmatched: 5. The CDR3 DNA follows: TGTGCCTGGAGTGCCGACAGGGGTGCCAATCAGCCCCAGCATTTT. It yields the protein CAWSADRGANQPQHF.